This T cell receptor beta chain was recorded in a study of blood T cell repertoires in COVID-19. Study-level background: From T cells, B-cell-depleted T cells, or PBMCs came the material, which was cDNA or gDNA.

Per the study methods: By means of reference gene primer amplification, nucleated cell counts were estimated. Clones were sequenced by immunoSEQ multiplex PCR, and TCRdb holds only the in-frame ones, with some missing. V, J and clone size reflect that table, while D and trimming were determined from the DNA. The sample lists around 150,000 clones; more than 75% were seen once. Germline V gene sequence: CDR1 SGHRS, CDR2 YFSETQ. This CDR3 is built from 16 residues. J gave up 1 base and V 0 bases, and 0 bases lay outside the gene matches. Specimen: peripheral blood. The chain has TRBV5-1 and TRBJ2-2; 10 bases line up with TRBD2. This sequence originates from a man in his 60s who had recovered from COVID-19. The CDR3 bases are TGCGCCAGCAGCTTGGCTAGCGGGGGGAACACCGGGGAGCTGTTTTTT. This translates into CASSLASGGNTGELFF.